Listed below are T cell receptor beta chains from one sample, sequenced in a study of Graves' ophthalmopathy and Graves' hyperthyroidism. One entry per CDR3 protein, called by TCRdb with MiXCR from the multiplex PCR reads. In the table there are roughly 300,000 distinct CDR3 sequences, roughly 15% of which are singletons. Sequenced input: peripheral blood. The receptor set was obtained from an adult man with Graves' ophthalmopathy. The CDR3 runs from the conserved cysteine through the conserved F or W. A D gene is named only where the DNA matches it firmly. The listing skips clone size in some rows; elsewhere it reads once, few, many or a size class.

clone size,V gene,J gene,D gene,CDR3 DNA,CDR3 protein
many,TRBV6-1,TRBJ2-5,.,TGTGCCAGCAGTGAAGCGCTTCATAGTAGGCCCGGGTACTTC,CASSEALHSRPGYF
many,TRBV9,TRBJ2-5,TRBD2,TGTGCCAGCAGCTCTAGCGGGGGGGCCTATCAAGAGACCCAGTACTTC,CASSSSGGAYQETQYF
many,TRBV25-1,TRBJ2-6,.,TGTGCCAGCAGTGTAACCGAAGGACAGTTTAGCTCTGGGGCCAACGTCCTGACTTTC,CASSVTEGQFSSGANVLTF
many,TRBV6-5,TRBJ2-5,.,TGTGCCAGCAGTTACGGGTTGGGGGAGACCCAGTACTTC,CASSYGLGETQYF
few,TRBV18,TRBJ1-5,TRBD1,TGTGCCAGCTCGCCTACTCCGGGACAGGGGTTTCAGCCCCAGCATTTT,CASSPTPGQGFQPQHF
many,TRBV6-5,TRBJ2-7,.,TGTGCCAGCAGTCGATATGTGAGCTCCTACGAGCAGTACTTC,CASSRYVSSYEQYF
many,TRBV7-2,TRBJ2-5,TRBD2,TGTGCCAGCAGCTTTGTCGGGAGGAGGAGGGAGACCCAGTACTTC,CASSFVGRRRETQYF
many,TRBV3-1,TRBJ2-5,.,TGTGCCAGCAGCCAACCGACCGGGGAGACCCAGTACTTC,CASSQPTGETQYF
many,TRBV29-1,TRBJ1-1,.,TGCAGCGTATCACGAAGACAGACTGAAGCTTTCTTT,CSVSRRQTEAFF
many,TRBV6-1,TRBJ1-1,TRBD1,TGTGCCAGCAGTCGGGACAGGTTGGTCCCTGAAGCTTTCTTT,CASSRDRLVPEAFF
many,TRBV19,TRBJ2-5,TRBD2,TGTGCCAGTAGTATAGACGTAGCGGGAGTACGAGAGACCCAGTACTTC,CASSIDVAGVRETQYF
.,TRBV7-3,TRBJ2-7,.,TGTGCCAGCAGCCTCCAACAGGGAGGCGAGCAGTGCTTC,CASSLQQGGEQCF
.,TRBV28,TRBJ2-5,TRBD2,TGTGCCAGCAGTAAAGCGGGAGCGACACAAGAGACCCAGTACTTC,CASSKAGATQETQYF
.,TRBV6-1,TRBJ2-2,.,TGTGCCAGCAGTGAAGTAGGGACCGGACTAACCGGGGAGCTGTTTTTT,CASSEVGTGLTGELFF
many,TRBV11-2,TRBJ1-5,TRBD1,TGTGCCAGCAGTTCTAGACAGGGCGATAGCAATCAGCCCCAGCATTTT,CASSSRQGDSNQPQHF